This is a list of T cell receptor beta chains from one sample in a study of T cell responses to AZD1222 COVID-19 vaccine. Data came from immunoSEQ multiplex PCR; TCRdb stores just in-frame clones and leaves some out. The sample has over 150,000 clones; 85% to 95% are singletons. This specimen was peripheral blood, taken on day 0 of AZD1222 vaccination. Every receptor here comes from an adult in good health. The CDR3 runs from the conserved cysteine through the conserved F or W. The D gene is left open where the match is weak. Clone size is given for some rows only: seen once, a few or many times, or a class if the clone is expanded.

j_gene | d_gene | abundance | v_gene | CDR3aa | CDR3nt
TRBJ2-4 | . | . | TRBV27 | CASSLGGTKNIQYF | TGTGCCAGCAGTTTAGGGGGGACCAAAAACATTCAGTACTTC
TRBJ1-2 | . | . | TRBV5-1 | CASSSDRSVRGYTF | TGCGCCAGCAGCTCAGACAGGTCGGTACGCGGCTACACCTTC
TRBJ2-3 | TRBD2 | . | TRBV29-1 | CSVGPFLAGPSTDTQYF | TGCAGCGTTGGCCCCTTTTTAGCGGGACCCAGCACAGATACGCAGTATTTT
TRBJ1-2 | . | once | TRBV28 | CASSHLLSTSYGYTF | TGTGCCAGCAGTCACCTTCTATCGACGAGCTATGGCTACACCTTC
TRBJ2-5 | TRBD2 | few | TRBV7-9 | CASRRGASQETQYF | TGTGCCAGCAGGCGGGGGGCCTCTCAAGAGACCCAGTACTTC
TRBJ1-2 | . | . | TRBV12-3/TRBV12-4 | CASSPGGGDGYTF | TGTGCCAGCAGTCCCGGCGGGGGGGATGGCTACACCTTC
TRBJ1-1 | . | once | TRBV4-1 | CASSQAGAAFMNTEAFF | TGCGCCAGCAGCCAAGCAGGGGCCGCCTTCATGAACACTGAAGCTTTCTTT
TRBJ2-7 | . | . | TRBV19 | CASSDNPRYEQYF | TGTGCCAGTAGTGACAACCCCCGTTACGAGCAGTACTTC
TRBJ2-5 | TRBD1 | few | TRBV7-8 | CASSLSGGWETQYF | TGTGCCAGCAGCTTATCAGGGGGATGGGAGACCCAGTACTTC
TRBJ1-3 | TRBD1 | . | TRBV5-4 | CASSSRQGGIGNTIYF | TGTGCCAGCAGCTCCCGACAGGGTGGAATTGGAAACACCATATATTTT
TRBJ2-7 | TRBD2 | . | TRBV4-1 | CASSQDPSSGRAYEQYF | TGCGCCAGCAGCCAAGATCCGAGTAGCGGGAGGGCCTACGAGCAGTACTTC
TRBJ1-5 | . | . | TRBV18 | CASSPPLGSGGVGPQHF | TGTGCCAGCTCACCACCGTTAGGGAGCGGAGGGGTGGGGCCCCAGCATTTT
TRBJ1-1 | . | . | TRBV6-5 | CASNFGRANTEAFF | TGTGCCAGCAACTTCGGACGGGCGAACACTGAAGCTTTCTTT
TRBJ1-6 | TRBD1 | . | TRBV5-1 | CASSGTGDFFSSPLHF | TGCGCCAGCAGCGGGACAGGGGATTTCTTTTCTTCACCCCTCCACTTT
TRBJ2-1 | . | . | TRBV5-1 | CASSASGQPSASEQFF | TGCGCCAGCAGCGCGAGTGGACAGCCCTCCGCATCGGAGCAGTTCTTC
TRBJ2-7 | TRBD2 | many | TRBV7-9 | CASSLGGTTGYEQYF | TGTGCCAGCAGCTTAGGTGGGACTACCGGCTACGAGCAGTACTTC
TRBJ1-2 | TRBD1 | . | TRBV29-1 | CSVEKWTGAYTF | TGCAGCGTCGAAAAGTGGACAGGGGCCTACACCTTC
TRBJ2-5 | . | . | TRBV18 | CASSPLMDWRQETQYF | TGTGCCAGCTCACCACTAATGGACTGGCGGCAAGAGACCCAGTACTTC
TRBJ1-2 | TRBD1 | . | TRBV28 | CASSPGQLNYGYTF | TGTGCCAGCAGCCCGGGACAGCTTAACTATGGCTACACCTTC
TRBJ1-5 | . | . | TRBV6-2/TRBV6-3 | CASSSGQGRQPQHF | TGTGCCAGCAGTTCCGGGCAGGGACGACAGCCCCAGCATTTT
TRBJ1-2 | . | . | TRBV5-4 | CASSPPRGDFYGYTF | TGTGCCAGCAGCCCTCCACGGGGGGACTTCTATGGCTACACCTTC
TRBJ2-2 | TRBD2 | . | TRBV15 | CATSRVRGAGGPTGELFF | TGTGCCACCAGCAGAGTGAGGGGGGCGGGAGGCCCAACCGGGGAGCTGTTTTTT
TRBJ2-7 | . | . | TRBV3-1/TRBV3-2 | CASSQRSSHSYEQYF | TGTGCCAGCAGCCAGAGGAGCTCACACTCCTACGAGCAGTACTTC
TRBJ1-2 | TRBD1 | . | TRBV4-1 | CASSQVNGDRVGYTF | TGCGCCAGCAGCCAAGTTAACGGGGACAGGGTAGGCTACACCTTC
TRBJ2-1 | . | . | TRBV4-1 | CASSPTPTVYNEQFF | TGCGCCAGCAGCCCAACCCCCACAGTATACAATGAGCAGTTCTTC
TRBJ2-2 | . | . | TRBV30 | CAWSVFHGELFF | TGTGCCTGGAGTGTTTTCCACGGGGAGCTGTTTTTT
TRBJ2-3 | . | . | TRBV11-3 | CASSSGRREQPTDTQYF | TGTGCCAGCAGCTCGGGCCGCCGCGAGCAGCCCACAGATACGCAGTATTTT
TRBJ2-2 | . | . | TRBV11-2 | CASTPRGGNANTGELFF | TGTGCCAGCACCCCGCGTGGTGGGAACGCAAACACCGGGGAGCTGTTTTTT
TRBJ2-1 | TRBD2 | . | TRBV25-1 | CASSGTSGGNNEQFF | TGTGCCAGCAGTGGGACTAGCGGAGGAAACAATGAGCAGTTCTTC
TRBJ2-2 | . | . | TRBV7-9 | CASSLRRGDHTGELFF | TGTGCCAGCAGCTTACGGCGCGGGGACCACACCGGGGAGCTGTTTTTT
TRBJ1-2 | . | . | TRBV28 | CASSLLTDVDGYTF | TGTGCCAGCAGTTTATTGACAGACGTGGATGGCTACACCTTC
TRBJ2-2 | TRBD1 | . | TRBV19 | CASSMTGGAGGELFF | TGTGCCAGTAGTATGACAGGGGGCGCGGGCGGGGAGCTGTTTTTT
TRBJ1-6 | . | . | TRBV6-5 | CASSSTGPSPNSPLHF | TGTGCCAGCAGTTCCACAGGGCCGTCTCCCAATTCACCCCTCCACTTT
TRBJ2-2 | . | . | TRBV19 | CASSIAGQYTGELFF | TGTGCCAGTAGTATAGCTGGACAGTACACCGGGGAGCTGTTTTTT
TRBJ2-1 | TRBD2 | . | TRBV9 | CASSALAGGYNEQFF | TGTGCCAGCAGTGCGCTAGCGGGGGGGTACAATGAGCAGTTCTTC
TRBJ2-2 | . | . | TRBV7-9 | CASSLASGWNTGELFF | TGTGCCAGCAGCTTAGCGTCTGGGTGGAACACCGGGGAGCTGTTTTTT
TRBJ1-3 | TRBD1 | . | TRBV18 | CASSARTGTSGNTIYF | TGTGCCAGCTCTGCCCGGACAGGGACTTCTGGAAACACCATATATTTT
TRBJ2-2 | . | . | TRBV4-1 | CASSQEGQNTGELFF | TGCGCCAGCAGCCAGGAGGGACAGAACACCGGGGAGCTGTTTTTT
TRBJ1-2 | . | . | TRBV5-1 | CASTQEQGRIYGYTF | TGCGCCAGCACCCAGGAACAGGGTAGAATCTATGGCTACACCTTC
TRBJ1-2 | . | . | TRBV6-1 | CASSEREIRNYGYTF | TGTGCCAGCAGTGAAAGGGAGATTAGGAACTATGGCTACACCTTC
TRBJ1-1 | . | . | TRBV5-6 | CASIPLGEESEAFF | TGTGCCAGCATTCCCTTGGGGGAAGAATCTGAAGCTTTCTTT
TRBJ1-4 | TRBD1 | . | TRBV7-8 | CASIADRDGVPFEKLFF | TGTGCCAGCATCGCGGACAGGGATGGGGTACCTTTTGAAAAACTGTTTTTT
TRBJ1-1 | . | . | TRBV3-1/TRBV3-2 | CASSQDWTPGSTEAFF | TGTGCCAGCAGCCAAGACTGGACTCCGGGAAGCACTGAAGCTTTCTTT
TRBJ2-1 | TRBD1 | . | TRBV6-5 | CASRRRLTGGSEQFF | TGTGCCAGCAGACGACGCCTGACAGGGGGAAGTGAGCAGTTCTTC